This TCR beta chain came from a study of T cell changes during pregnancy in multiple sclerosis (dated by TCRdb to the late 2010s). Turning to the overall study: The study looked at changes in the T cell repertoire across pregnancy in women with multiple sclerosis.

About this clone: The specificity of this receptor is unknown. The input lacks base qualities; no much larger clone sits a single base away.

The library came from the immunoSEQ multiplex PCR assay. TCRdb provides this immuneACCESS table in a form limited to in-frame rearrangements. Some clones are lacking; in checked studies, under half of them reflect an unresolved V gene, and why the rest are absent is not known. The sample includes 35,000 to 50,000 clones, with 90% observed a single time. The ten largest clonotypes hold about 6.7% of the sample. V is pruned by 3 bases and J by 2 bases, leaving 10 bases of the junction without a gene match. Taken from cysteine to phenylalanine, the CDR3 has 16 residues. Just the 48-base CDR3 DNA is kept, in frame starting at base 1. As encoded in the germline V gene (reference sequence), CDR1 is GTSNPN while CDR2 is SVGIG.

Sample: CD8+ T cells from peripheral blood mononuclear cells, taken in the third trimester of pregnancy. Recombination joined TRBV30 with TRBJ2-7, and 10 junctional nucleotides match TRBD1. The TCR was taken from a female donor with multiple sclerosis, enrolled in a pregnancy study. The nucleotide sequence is TGTGCCTGGAGACAAACCGGGACAGGGGTGCCCTACGAGCAGTACTTC. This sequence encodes CAWRQTGTGVPYEQYF.